One sample yielded the 20 T cell receptor beta chains listed below, sequenced in a study of blood T cell repertoires in COVID-19. Repertoires were generated with immunoSEQ multiplex PCR, while TCRdb's copy carries only in-frame clones and drops some. The sample holds around 300,000 clones; about 86% are singletons and the top ten take roughly 13%. The specimen was peripheral blood. The receptors stem from a woman in her 70s with COVID-19, enrolled during active disease.

The gene calls are TRBV7-9 and TRBJ2-1, with 7 nucleotides matching TRBD2. Germline V gene lookup returns CDR1 SEHNR and CDR2 FQNEAQ (reference sequence). This CDR3 is 17 amino acids long. After removal of 6 bases from V and 9 bases from J, the junction contained 20 bases not matched to a gene. CDR3 residues: CASRPIGPAGPGGEQFF. The CDR3 nucleotides are TGTGCCAGCAGACCTATCGGGCCAGCGGGGCCCGGGGGTGAGCAGTTCTTC.

The chain combines TRBV7-3 with TRBJ2-2; 12 bases map to TRBD2. This CDR3 is built from 16 residues. The germline V gene encodes CDR1 SGHTA and CDR2 FQGTGA. Trimming at V came to 4 bases and at J to 4 bases, leaving 4 bases not matched to a gene. The CDR3 DNA sequence: TGTGCCAGCAGCTCTGGACTAGCGGGGACCACCGGGGAGCTGTTTTTT. Protein sequence: CASSSGLAGTTGELFF. Looking up the rest from reference TRBV7-3 and TRBJ2-2 gives the full variable domain: GAGVSQTPSNKVTEKGKYVELRCDPISGHTALYWYRQSLGQGPEFLIYFQGTGAADDSGLPNDRFFAVRPEGSVSTLKIQRTERGDSAVYLCASSSGLAGTTGELFFGEGSRLTVL.

This clone appeared a few times. This rearrangement joins TRBV10-3 to TRBJ2-7; maybe TRBD1 (5 bases). This CDR3 is 13 amino acids long. Germline loops: CDR1 ENHRY, CDR2 SYGVKD. Trimming removed 3 bases from V and 7 bases from J, with 13 bases in between. The CDR3 here is CAISERTIGEQYF. The CDR3 nucleotides read TGTGCCATCAGTGAACGGACAATTGGGGAGCAGTACTTC.

The rearrangement joins TRBV6-5 to TRBJ2-7, with 8 bases identical to TRBD1. In germline, CDR1 is MNHEY, CDR2 SVGAGI. CDR3 length: 14 amino acids. Germline trimming cut 6 bases from V and 0 bases from J; bases unmatched to any gene: 4. The CDR3 DNA follows: TGTGCCAGCAGATGGACAGGGAGCTCCTACGAGCAGTACTTC. The encoded protein is CASRWTGSSYEQYF.

The V gene is TRBV7-2, the J gene TRBJ2-7; TRBD2 matches at 10 bases. Germline trimming cut 6 bases from V and 2 bases from J; bases unmatched to any gene: 7. The CDR3 spans 15 residues. Germline V gene lookup returns CDR1 SGHTA and CDR2 FQGNSA. CDR3 in DNA: TGTGCCAGCAGGGCGGGACTAGCGCCCACCTACGAGCAGTACTTC. This sequence encodes CASRAGLAPTYEQYF. Supplemented by reference TRBV7-2 and TRBJ2-7, the full variable domain reads GAGVSQSPSNKVTEKGKDVELRCDPISGHTALYWYRQSLGQGLEFLIYFQGNSAPDKSGLPSDRFSAERTGGSVSTLTIQRTQQEDSAVYLCASRAGLAPTYEQYFGPGTRLTVT.

The gene calls are TRBV27 and TRBJ2-5; 8 nucleotides align to TRBD1. The CDR3 covers 15 residues. Germline CDR1 is MNHEY and CDR2 is SMNVEV (reference sequence). Germline trimming cut 5 bases from V and 4 bases from J; bases unmatched to any gene: 9. Here the CDR3 DNA reads TGTGCCAGCAGTACAAACGGACAGGGTGCAGAGACCCAGTACTTC. Translating it yields CASSTNGQGAETQYF.

This chain uses TRBV18 with TRBJ1-1; the D gene is possibly TRBD1 (5 bases). The V gene's germline CDR1 is KGHSH and CDR2 LQKENI. The CDR3 extends over 16 amino acids. The ends were cut back, 1 base at V and 1 base at J, with 13 bases in the middle. CDR3 DNA sequence: TGTGCCAGCTCACCACTGGCCCATACAGGGAACACTGAAGCTTTCTTT. It is translated as CASSPLAHTGNTEAFF.

The chain links TRBV9 to TRBJ1-3; 8 positions agree with TRBD1. V lost 4 bases and J lost 5; bases outside the gene matches: 8. Germline CDR1 is SGDLS and CDR2 is YYNGEE. This CDR3 region has 15 residues. This chain's CDR3 is CASSMPQGGRNTIYF. As DNA, the CDR3 is TGTGCCAGCAGCATGCCACAGGGGGGAAGAAACACCATATATTTT.

The chain recombines TRBV4-2 with TRBJ1-2; TRBD1 agrees at 8 bases. The CDR3 contains 13 residues. Germline V gene lookup returns CDR1 LGHNA and CDR2 YNFKEQ. J was trimmed by 5 bases and V by 3 bases; bases with no gene match: 2. CDR3 bases: TGTGCCAGCAGCCACGGACAGGGTTATGGCTACACCTTC. Translation: CASSHGQGYGYTF.

This clone has a single count. J is TRBJ2-2 and V is TRBV19; possible D gene TRBD2, 5 bases. The length of the CDR3 is 17 residues. Per the germline V gene, CDR1 is LNHDA and CDR2 is SQIVND (reference sequence). The germline V and J ends were trimmed by 6 bases and 1 base, with 18 bases remaining between them. CDR3: CASSPPEGWGNTGELFF. Written as DNA, the CDR3 is TGTGCCAGTAGCCCCCCTGAGGGCTGGGGGAACACCGGGGAGCTGTTTTTT. The full variable domain, rest sourced from reference TRBV19 and TRBJ2-2, is DGGITQSPKYLFRKEGQNVTLSCEQNLNHDAMYWYRQDPGQGLRLIYYSQIVNDFQKGDIAEGYSVSREKKESFPLTVTSAQKNPTAFYLCASSPPEGWGNTGELFFGEGSRLTVL.

The chain couples TRBV3-1 (or the pseudogene TRBV3-2) to TRBJ1-5, with no clear D. Germline V CDR1 and CDR2: LGHDT, YNNKEL (reference sequence). There are 13 residues in the CDR3. Trimming removed 1 base from V and 7 bases from J, with 8 bases in between. This chain's CDR3 is CASSQGSLQPQHF. The CDR3 region has the DNA TGTGCCAGCAGCCAAGGCAGTTTGCAGCCCCAGCATTTT.

The J gene is TRBJ2-7, the V gene TRBV11-2; 10 nucleotides match TRBD2. This CDR3 is 14 amino acids long. The V gene's germline CDR1 is SGHAT and CDR2 FQNNGV. Trimming took 5 bases from V and 4 from J; bases not matched to a gene: 5. CDR3 amino acids: CASSISGGGYEQYF. In nucleotides, the CDR3 is TGTGCCAGCAGCATAAGCGGGGGGGGATACGAGCAGTACTTC.

The chain recombines TRBV30 with TRBJ1-2; D is unclear. This CDR3 spans 13 amino acids. The V gene lost 2 bases and the J gene lost 4 bases, with 11 bases spanning the gap. CDR1 and CDR2 from the germline V gene are GTSNPN and SVGIG (reference sequence). The CDR3 protein is CAWSPDHLYGYTF. The CDR3 nucleotides read TGTGCCTGGAGTCCAGATCACCTCTATGGCTACACCTTC.

As concerns this clone: Other DNA variants within this sample encode the same CDR3. The genes are TRBV7-2 and TRBJ1-1; D is undetermined. The CDR3 sequence is 13 residues long. Germline CDR1 SGHTA, CDR2 FQGNSA. V was clipped by 5 bases and J by 0 bases, with 7 bases between them. The CDR3 DNA sequence: TGTGCCAGCAGCCTCAGGTTGAACACTGAAGCTTTCTTT. Translating gives CASSLRLNTEAFF.

This chain connects TRBV9 to TRBJ1-4; D is perhaps TRBD1 (6 bases). The length of the CDR3 is 13 residues. CDR1 and CDR2 (germline): SGDLS, YYNGEE. Trimming shortened V by 1 base and J by 8 bases, and 9 bases separated the two germline ends. The CDR3 spells CASSVRQGEKLFF. Written as DNA, the CDR3 is TGTGCCAGCAGCGTAAGGCAGGGGGAAAAACTGTTTTTT.

J is TRBJ2-1 and V is TRBV27, with 8 bases lining up with TRBD2. Losses at the gene ends were 0 bases for V and 5 bases for J; bases not matched to a gene: 12. The CDR3 is made up of 18 amino acids. Germline V gene sequence: CDR1 MNHEY, CDR2 SMNVEV (reference sequence). In DNA form, the CDR3 reads TGTGCCAGCAGTTTATCTTACGGGCTCGGGGGGGCTAACAATGAGCAGTTCTTC. This sequence encodes CASSLSYGLGGANNEQFF.

V is TRBV5-1 and J is TRBJ2-2; D ambiguous. This CDR3 spans 14 amino acids. The V gene lost 2 bases and the J gene lost 2 bases, with 7 bases spanning the gap. CDR1 and CDR2 from the germline V gene are SGHRS and YFSETQ. DNA for the CDR3: TGCGCCAGCAGCTTAATAGAAAACACCGGGGAGCTGTTTTTT. It is translated as CASSLIENTGELFF.

The chain uses TRBV18 and TRBJ2-7; 7 bases agree with TRBD1. Germline CDR1 KGHSH, CDR2 LQKENI. The CDR3 sequence is 15 residues long. Trimming at V came to 2 bases and at J to 4 bases, leaving 8 bases not matched to a gene. CDR3 protein: CASSPGQVPTYEQYF. DNA for the CDR3: TGTGCCAGCTCACCAGGACAGGTGCCTACTTACGAGCAGTACTTC.

This clone came up once. The rearrangement joins TRBV7-9 to TRBJ1-4; no clear D. This CDR3 is built from 17 residues. Per germline, CDR1 SEHNR and CDR2 FQNEAQ (reference sequence). Trimming removed 4 bases from V and 3 bases from J, with 18 bases in between. CDR3 nucleotides: TGTGCCAGCAGCTGGCCCAGGACGGAGGGATCTAATGAAAAACTGTTTTTT. This gives the protein CASSWPRTEGSNEKLFF.

This chain uses TRBV13 with TRBJ2-1; TRBD2 matches 8 bases. Unmatched junction bases numbered 11, after V lost 5 bases and J lost 5 bases. Germline V CDR1 and CDR2: PRHDT, FYEKMQ (reference sequence). The CDR3 is made up of 16 amino acids. The DNA of the CDR3 is TGTGCCAGCAGCCCCTATTTATCGGGGGGGGACAATGAGCAGTTCTTC. This encodes CASSPYLSGGDNEQFF.